This T cell receptor (beta chain) was recorded in a study of CD8 T cells in ankylosing spondylitis. About this clonotype: Its antigen remains unknown.

TCRdb re-called the 5' RACE reads through MiXCR, storing one row per CDR3 protein. The table has about 300,000 distinct CDR3 sequences, 11% seen once. Whole-study findings and limits: Disease-linked clones reportedly concentrated significantly in matched ankylosing spondylitis synovial fluid.

Unmatched junction bases numbered 4, after V lost 6 bases and J lost 4 bases. There are 14 residues in the CDR3. CDR1 is SGHTA and CDR2 is FQGNSA in the germline V gene. The sample comprised blood, either unsorted or a sorted T cell fraction (not recorded which). This receptor was taken from a female donor with ankylosing spondylitis or in good health (not recorded which). The chain is built from TRBV7-2 and TRBJ2-1; 9 bases are shared with TRBD2. Here the CDR3 DNA reads TGTGCCAGCAGGCGCGGGGGGGATTACAATGAGCAGTTCTTC. Its protein product is CASRRGGDYNEQFF.